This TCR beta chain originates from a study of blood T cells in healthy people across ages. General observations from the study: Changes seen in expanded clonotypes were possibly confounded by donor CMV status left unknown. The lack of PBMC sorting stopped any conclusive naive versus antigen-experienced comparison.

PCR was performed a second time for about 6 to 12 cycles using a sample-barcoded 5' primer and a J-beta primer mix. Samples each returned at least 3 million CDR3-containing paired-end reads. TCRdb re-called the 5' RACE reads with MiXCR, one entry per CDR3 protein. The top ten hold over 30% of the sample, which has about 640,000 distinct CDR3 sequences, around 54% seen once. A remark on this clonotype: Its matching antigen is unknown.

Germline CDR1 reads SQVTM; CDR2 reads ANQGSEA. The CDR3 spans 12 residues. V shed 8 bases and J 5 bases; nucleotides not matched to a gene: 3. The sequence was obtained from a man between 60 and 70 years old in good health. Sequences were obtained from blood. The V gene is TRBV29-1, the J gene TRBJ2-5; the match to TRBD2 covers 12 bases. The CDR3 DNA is TGCAGCACCGGACTAGCGGGGGAGACCCAGTACTTC. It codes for CSTGLAGETQYF.